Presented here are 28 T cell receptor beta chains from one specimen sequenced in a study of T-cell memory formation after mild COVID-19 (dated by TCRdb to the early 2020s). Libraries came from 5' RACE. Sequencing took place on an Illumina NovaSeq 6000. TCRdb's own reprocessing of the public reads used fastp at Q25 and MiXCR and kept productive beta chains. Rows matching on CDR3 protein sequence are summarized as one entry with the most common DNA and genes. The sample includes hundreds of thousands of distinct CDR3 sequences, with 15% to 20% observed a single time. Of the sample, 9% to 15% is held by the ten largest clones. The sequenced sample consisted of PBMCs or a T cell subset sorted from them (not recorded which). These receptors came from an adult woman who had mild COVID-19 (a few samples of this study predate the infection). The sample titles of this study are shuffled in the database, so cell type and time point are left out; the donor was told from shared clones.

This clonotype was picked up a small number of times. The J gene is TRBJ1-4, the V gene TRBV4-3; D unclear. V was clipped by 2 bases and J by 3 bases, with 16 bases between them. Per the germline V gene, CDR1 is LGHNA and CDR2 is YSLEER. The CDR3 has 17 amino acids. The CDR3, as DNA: TGCGCCAGCAGCCAACAGAGAAGAGCCCCGTCTAATGAAAAACTGTTTTTT. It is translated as CASSQQRRAPSNEKLFF.

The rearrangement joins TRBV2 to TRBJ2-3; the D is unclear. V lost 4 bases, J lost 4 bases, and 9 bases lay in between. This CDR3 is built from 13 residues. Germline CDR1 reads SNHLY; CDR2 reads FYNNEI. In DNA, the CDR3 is TGTGCCAGCAGTGTTTACGTTTCAGATACGCAGTATTTT. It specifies CASSVYVSDTQYF.

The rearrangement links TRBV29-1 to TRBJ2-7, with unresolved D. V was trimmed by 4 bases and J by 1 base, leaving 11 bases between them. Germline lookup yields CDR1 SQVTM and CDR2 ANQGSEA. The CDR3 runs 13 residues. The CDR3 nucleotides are TGCAGCGTTGCCGCTCACGGGTCCTACGAGCAGTACTTC. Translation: CSVAAHGSYEQYF.

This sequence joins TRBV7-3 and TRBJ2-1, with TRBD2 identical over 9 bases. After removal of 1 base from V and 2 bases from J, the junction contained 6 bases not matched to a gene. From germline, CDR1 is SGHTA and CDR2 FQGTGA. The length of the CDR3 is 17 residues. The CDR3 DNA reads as TGTGCCAGCAGCTTAAGGGGCGGGAGGGACACCTACAATGAGCAGTTCTTC. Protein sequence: CASSLRGGRDTYNEQFF.

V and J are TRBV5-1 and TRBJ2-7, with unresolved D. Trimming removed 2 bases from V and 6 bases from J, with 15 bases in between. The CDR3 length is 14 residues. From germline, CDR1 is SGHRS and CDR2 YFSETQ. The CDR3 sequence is CASSLGSDAREQYF. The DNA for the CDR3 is TGCGCCAGCAGCTTAGGTAGTGATGCGCGCGAGCAGTACTTC.

The CDR3 protein is CASSLEGGGGRHTGELFF. CDR3 nucleotide sequence: TGTGCCAGCAGCTTAGAGGGGGGAGGCGGGAGACACACCGGGGAGCTGTTTTTT. The chain carries TRBV7-2 and TRBJ2-2; weak D call: TRBD2 (7 bases). The CDR3 totals 18 residues. V lost 1 base and J 3 bases, leaving 18 bases between the germline ends. In germline, CDR1 is SGHTA, CDR2 FQGNSA.

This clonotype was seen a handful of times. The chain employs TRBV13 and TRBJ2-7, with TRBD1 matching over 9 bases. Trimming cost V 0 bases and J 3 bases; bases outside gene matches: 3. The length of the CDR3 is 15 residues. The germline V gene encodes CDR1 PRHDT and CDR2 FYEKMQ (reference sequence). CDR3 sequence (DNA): TGTGCCAGCAGCTTAGGGGGACAGGGACGCTACGAGCAGTACTTC. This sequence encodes CASSLGGQGRYEQYF.

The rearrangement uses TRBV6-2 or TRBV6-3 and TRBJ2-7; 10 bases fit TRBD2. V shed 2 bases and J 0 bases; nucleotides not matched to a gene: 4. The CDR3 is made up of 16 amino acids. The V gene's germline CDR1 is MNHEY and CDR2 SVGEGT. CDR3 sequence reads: CASSYPLAGVSYEQYF. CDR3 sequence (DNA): TGTGCCAGCAGTTACCCTCTAGCGGGAGTCTCCTACGAGCAGTACTTC.

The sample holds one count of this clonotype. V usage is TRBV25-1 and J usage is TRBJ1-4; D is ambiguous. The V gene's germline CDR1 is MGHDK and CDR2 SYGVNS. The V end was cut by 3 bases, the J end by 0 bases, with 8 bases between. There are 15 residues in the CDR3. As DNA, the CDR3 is TGTGCCAGCAGTGATCCCGGCGCAACTAATGAAAAACTGTTTTTT. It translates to CASSDPGATNEKLFF.

CDR3 sequence reads: CSVPRQGLYGYTF. The DNA for the CDR3 is TGCAGCGTCCCCCGACAGGGCCTGTATGGCTACACCTTC. The rearrangement uses TRBV29-1 and TRBJ1-2; 7 bases are a match to TRBD1. J gave up 5 bases and V 6 bases, and 9 bases lay outside the gene matches. The length of the CDR3 is 13 residues. Per the germline V gene, CDR1 is SQVTM and CDR2 is ANQGSEA.

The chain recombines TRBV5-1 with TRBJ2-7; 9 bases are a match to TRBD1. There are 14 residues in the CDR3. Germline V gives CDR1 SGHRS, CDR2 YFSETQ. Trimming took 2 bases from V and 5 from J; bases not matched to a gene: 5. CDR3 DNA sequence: TGCGCCAGCAGCTTTGGGACAGGGATGGACGAGCAGTACTTC. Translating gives CASSFGTGMDEQYF. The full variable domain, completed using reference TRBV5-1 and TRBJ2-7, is KAGVTQTPRYLIKTRGQQVTLSCSPISGHRSVSWYQQTPGQGLQFLFEYFSETQRNKGNFPGRFSGRQFSNSRSEMNVSTLELGDSALYLCASSFGTGMDEQYFGPGTRLTVT.

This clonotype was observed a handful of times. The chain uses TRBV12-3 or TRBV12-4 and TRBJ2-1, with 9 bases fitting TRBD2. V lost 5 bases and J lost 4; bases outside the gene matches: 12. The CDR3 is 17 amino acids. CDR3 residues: CASSHTSGSAGYNEQFF. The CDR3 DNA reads TGTGCCAGCAGTCATACTAGCGGGTCGGCGGGATACAATGAGCAGTTCTTC.

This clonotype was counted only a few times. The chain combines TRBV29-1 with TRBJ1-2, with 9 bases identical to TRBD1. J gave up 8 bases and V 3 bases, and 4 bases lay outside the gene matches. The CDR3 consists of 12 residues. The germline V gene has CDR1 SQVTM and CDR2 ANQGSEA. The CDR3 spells CSVEGQGRGYTF. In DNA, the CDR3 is TGCAGCGTTGAGGGACAGGGAAGAGGCTACACCTTC.

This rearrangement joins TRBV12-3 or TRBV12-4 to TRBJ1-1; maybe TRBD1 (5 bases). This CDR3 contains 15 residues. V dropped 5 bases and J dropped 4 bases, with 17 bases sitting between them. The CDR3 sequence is CASSKGRAGGTEAFF. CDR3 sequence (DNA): TGTGCCAGCAGTAAGGGACGGGCCGGCGGCACTGAAGCTTTCTTT.

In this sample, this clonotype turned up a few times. Here the CDR3 reads CASSEYRAGGGYTF. The CDR3 nucleotides read TGTGCCAGCAGTGAATATCGGGCAGGGGGCGGCTACACCTTC. This chain links TRBV25-1 with TRBJ1-2, with 8 positions matching TRBD1. With 0 bases clipped from V and 8 bases from J, the junction kept 5 bases outside the gene matches. The CDR3 loop spans 14 amino acids. Germline-derived CDR1 and CDR2 are MGHDK and SYGVNS.

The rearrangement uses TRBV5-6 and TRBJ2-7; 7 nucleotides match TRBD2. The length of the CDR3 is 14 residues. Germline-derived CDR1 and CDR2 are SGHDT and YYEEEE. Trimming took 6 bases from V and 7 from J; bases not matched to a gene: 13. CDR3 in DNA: TGTGCCAGCATTTTTGGTCGGCGGGGGAAAGAGCAGTACTTC. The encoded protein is CASIFGRRGKEQYF.

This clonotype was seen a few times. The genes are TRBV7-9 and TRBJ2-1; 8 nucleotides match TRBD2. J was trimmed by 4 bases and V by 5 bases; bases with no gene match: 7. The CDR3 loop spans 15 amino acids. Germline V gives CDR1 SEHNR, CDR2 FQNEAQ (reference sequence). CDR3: CASSPATSEYNEQFF. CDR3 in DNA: TGTGCCAGCAGCCCGGCGACTAGCGAGTACAATGAGCAGTTCTTC.

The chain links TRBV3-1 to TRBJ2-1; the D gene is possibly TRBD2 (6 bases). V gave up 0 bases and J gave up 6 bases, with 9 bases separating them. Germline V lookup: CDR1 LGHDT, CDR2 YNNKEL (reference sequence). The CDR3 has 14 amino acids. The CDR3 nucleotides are TGTGCCAGCAGCCAAGATTGGGACTCCAATGAGCAGTTCTTC. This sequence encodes CASSQDWDSNEQFF.

This CDR3 is CASSLQEGNQPQHF. For the CDR3, the DNA is TGTGCCAGCAGTTTACAGGAGGGCAATCAGCCCCAGCATTTT. This chain links TRBV12-3 or TRBV12-4 with TRBJ1-5; D ambiguous. The CDR3 sequence is 14 residues long. V shed 2 bases and J shed 2 bases, with 7 bases lying between them.

The CDR3 nucleotides are TGCGCCAGCAGCCCAGTACGGACGACGGACTACGAGCAGTACTTC. Its translation is CASSPVRTTDYEQYF. This rearrangement joins TRBV4-1 to TRBJ2-7; D gene ambiguous. V dropped 4 bases and J dropped 3 bases, with 16 bases sitting between them. Germline V gene sequence: CDR1 MGHRA, CDR2 YSYEKL. The CDR3 runs to 15 residues.

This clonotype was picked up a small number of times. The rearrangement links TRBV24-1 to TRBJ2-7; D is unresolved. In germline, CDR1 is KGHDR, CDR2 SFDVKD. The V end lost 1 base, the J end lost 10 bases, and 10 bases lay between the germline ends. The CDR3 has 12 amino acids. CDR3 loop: CATSDFKTLQYF. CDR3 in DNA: TGTGCCACCAGTGATTTTAAAACCCTACAGTACTTC.

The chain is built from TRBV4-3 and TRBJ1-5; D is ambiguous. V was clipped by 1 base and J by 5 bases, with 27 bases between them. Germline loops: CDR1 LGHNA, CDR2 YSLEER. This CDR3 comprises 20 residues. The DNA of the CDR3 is TGCGCCAGCAGCCAAGTCCTTTCATGGCAGGACGCAGCCCCAGATCAGCCCCAGCATTTT. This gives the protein CASSQVLSWQDAAPDQPQHF.

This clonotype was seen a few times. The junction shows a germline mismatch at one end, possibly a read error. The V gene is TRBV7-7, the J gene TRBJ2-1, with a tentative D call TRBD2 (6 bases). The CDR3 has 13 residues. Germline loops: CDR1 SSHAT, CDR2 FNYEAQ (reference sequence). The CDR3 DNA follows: TGTGCTAGCAGCCGCGGATGGAGGGATGAGCAGTTCTTC. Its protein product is CASSRGWRDEQFF.

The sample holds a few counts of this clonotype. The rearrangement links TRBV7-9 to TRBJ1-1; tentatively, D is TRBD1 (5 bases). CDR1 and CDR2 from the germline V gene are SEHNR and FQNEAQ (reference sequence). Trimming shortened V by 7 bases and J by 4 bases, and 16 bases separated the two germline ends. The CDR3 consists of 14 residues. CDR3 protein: CASNLWGRGTEAFF. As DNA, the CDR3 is TGTGCCAGCAACCTGTGGGGAAGGGGCACTGAAGCTTTCTTT.

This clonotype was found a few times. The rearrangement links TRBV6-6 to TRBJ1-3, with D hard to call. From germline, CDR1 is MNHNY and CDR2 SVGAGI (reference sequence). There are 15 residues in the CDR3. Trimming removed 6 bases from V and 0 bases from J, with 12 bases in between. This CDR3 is CASSLPGSSGNTIYF. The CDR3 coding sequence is TGTGCCAGCAGCCTCCCGGGGAGCTCTGGAAACACCATATATTTT.

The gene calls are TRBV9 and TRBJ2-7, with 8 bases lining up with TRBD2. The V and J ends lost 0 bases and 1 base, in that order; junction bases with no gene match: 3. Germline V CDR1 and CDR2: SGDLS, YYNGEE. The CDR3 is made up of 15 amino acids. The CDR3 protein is CASSVDAGGSYEQYF. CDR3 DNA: TGTGCCAGCAGCGTAGATGCGGGGGGTTCCTACGAGCAGTACTTC.

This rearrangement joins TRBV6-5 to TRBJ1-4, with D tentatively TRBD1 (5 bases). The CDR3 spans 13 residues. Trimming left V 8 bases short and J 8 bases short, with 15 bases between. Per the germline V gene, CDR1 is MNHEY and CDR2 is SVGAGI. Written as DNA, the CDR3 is TGTGCCAGCCGGGGGACGAAAATAGAAAAACTGTTTTTT. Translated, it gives CASRGTKIEKLFF.

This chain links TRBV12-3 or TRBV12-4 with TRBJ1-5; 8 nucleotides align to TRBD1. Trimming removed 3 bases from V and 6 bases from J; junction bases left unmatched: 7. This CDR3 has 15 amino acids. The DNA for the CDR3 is TGTGCCAGCAGTTTTAACAGGGGGGCCAGTCAGCCCCAGCATTTT. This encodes CASSFNRGASQPQHF.